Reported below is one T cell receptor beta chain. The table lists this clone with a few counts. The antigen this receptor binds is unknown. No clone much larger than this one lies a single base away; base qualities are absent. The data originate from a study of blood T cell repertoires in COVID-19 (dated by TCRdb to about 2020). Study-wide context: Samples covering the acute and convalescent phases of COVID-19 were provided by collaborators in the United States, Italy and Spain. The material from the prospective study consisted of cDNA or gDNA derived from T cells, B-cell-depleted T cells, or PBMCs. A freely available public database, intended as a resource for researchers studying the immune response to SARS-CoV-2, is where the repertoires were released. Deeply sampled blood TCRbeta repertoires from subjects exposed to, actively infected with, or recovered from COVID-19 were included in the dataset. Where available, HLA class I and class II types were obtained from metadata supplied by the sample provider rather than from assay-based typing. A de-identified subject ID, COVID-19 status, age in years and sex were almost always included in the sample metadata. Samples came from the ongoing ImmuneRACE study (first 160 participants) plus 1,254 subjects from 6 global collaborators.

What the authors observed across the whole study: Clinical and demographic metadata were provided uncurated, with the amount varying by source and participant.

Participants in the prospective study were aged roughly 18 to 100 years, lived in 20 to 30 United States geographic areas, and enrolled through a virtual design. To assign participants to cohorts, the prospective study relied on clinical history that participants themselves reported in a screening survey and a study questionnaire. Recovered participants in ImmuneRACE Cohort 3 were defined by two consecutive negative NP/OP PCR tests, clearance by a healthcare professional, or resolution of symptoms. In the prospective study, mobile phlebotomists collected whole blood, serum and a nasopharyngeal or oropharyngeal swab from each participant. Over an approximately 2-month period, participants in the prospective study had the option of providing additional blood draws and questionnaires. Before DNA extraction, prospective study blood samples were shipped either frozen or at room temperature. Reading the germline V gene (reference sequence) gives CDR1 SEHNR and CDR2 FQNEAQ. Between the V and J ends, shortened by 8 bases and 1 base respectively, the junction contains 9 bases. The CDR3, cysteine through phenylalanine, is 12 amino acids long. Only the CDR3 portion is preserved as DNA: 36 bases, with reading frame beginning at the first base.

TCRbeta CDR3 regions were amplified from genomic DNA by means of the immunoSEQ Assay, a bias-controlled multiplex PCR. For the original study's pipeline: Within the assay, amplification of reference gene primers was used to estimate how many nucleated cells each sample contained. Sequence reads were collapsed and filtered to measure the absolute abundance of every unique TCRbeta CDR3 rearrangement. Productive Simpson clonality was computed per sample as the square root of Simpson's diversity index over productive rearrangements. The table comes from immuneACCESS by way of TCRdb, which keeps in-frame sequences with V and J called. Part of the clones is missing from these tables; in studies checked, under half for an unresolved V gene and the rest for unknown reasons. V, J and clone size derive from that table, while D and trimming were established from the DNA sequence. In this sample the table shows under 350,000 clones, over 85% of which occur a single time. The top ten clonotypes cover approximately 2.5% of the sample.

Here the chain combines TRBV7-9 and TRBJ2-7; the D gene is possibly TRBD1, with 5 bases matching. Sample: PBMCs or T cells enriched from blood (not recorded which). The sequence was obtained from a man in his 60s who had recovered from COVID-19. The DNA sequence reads TGTGCCAGCGCCAGGGCTTCCTACGAGCAGTACTTC. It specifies CASARASYEQYF.